The rows below give T cell receptor beta chains drawn from one sample of a study of T cell responses to AZD1222 COVID-19 vaccine. Profiling relied on immunoSEQ multiplex PCR, and the TCRdb table lists in-frame clones only, not all of them. The sample has around 160,000 clones; roughly 88% are singletons. The source was peripheral blood, collected on day 0 of AZD1222 vaccination. These receptors came from an adult in good health. Both conserved end residues are part of each CDR3. D genes are given only for firm matches. Where a row states a size, it is once, few, many or the class of an expanded clone; other rows omit it.

TRBV6-5	.	.	TRBJ1-5	14	CASRGPNSNQPQHF	TGTGCCAGCAGGGGACCGAATAGCAATCAGCCCCAGCATTTT
TRBV12-3/TRBV12-4	.	.	TRBJ1-1	12	CASIARDTEAFF	TGTGCCAGCATCGCCAGGGACACTGAAGCTTTCTTT
TRBV4-1	.	.	TRBJ1-5	15	CASSQVHTGNQPQHF	TGCGCCAGCAGCCAAGTACATACGGGGAATCAGCCCCAGCATTTT
TRBV6-4	.	.	TRBJ1-2	14	CASSDSDSRYGYTF	TGTGCCAGCAGTGACTCGGACAGCCGCTATGGCTACACCTTC
TRBV2	TRBD1	.	TRBJ2-1	15	CASSWDRAPGNEQFF	TGTGCCAGCAGTTGGGACAGGGCCCCGGGGAATGAGCAGTTCTTC
TRBV4-3	TRBD2	.	TRBJ2-7	16	CASSHRAGGPSYEQYF	TGCGCCAGCAGCCACCGAGCGGGGGGCCCCTCCTACGAGCAGTACTTC
TRBV18	.	.	TRBJ1-5	14	CASSPGPRDQPQHF	TGTGCCAGCTCACCAGGGCCCCGGGATCAGCCCCAGCATTTT
TRBV18	.	.	TRBJ1-1	15	CASSPLVAGRTEAFF	TGTGCCAGCTCACCTTTGGTGGCAGGGAGGACTGAAGCTTTCTTT
TRBV29-1	TRBD2	.	TRBJ2-1	14	CSVSAGTSGNEQFF	TGCAGCGTTAGCGCCGGGACTAGCGGCAATGAGCAGTTCTTC
TRBV25-1	.	once	TRBJ1-5	13	CASSPTGNQPQHF	TGTGCCAGCAGTCCTACAGGGAATCAGCCCCAGCATTTT
TRBV25-1	TRBD1	.	TRBJ1-1	18	CASSSPTGGTGKDTEAFF	TGTGCCAGCAGTTCACCGACAGGGGGCACGGGTAAGGACACTGAAGCTTTCTTT
TRBV12-5	TRBD2	.	TRBJ2-1	17	CASGPGVSGGSGDEQFF	TGTGCTAGTGGCCCTGGCGTTAGCGGGGGCTCGGGGGATGAGCAGTTCTTC
TRBV7-3	TRBD1	.	TRBJ1-1	16	CASSPRQGILNTEAFF	TGTGCCAGCAGCCCCCGACAGGGGATTTTGAACACTGAAGCTTTCTTT
TRBV27	.	.	TRBJ1-1	15	CASSPRGARSTEAFF	TGTGCCAGCAGTCCCCGGGGGGCGCGGAGCACTGAAGCTTTCTTT
TRBV18	TRBD1	.	TRBJ1-2	14	CASSPKDRRFDYTF	TGTGCCAGCTCACCTAAGGACAGGCGGTTTGACTACACCTTC
TRBV12-5	.	.	TRBJ1-1	15	CASGLGQAMNTEAFF	TGTGCTAGTGGTTTGGGACAGGCCATGAACACTGAAGCTTTCTTT
TRBV7-3	.	.	TRBJ2-2	12	CASSFLDGELFF	TGTGCCAGCAGCTTCTTGGACGGGGAGCTGTTTTTT
TRBV27	.	.	TRBJ2-6	14	CASSFDSGANVLTF	TGTGCCAGCAGTTTTGACTCTGGGGCCAACGTCCTGACTTTC
TRBV15	.	few	TRBJ2-7	13	CATSLKVDYEQYF	TGTGCCACCAGCCTGAAGGTCGACTACGAGCAGTACTTC
TRBV5-4	.	.	TRBJ1-1	15	CASSSGNRVNTEAFF	TGTGCCAGCAGCTCGGGAAACCGAGTGAACACTGAAGCTTTCTTT
TRBV25-1	.	.	TRBJ1-6	15	CASSEYAGRNSPLHF	TGTGCCAGCAGTGAATACGCAGGGAGAAACTCACCCCTCCACTTT
TRBV18	TRBD2	once	TRBJ2-7	15	CASSPTSGGTYEQYF	TGTGCCAGCTCACCGACTAGCGGGGGGACCTACGAGCAGTACTTC